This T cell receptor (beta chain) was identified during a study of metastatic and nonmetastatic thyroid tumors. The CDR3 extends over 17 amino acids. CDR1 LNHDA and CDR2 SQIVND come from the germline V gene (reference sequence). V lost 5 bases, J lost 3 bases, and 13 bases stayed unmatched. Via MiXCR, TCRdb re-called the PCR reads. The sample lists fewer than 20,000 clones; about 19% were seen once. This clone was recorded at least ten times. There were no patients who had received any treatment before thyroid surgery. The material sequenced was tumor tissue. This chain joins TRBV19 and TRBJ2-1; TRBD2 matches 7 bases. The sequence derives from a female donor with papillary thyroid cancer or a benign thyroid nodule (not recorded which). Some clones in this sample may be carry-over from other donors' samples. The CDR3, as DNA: TGTGCCAGTAGTCCTTTTATGTGGGGGGGAGGCTACAATGAGCAGTTCTTC. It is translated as CASSPFMWGGGYNEQFF.